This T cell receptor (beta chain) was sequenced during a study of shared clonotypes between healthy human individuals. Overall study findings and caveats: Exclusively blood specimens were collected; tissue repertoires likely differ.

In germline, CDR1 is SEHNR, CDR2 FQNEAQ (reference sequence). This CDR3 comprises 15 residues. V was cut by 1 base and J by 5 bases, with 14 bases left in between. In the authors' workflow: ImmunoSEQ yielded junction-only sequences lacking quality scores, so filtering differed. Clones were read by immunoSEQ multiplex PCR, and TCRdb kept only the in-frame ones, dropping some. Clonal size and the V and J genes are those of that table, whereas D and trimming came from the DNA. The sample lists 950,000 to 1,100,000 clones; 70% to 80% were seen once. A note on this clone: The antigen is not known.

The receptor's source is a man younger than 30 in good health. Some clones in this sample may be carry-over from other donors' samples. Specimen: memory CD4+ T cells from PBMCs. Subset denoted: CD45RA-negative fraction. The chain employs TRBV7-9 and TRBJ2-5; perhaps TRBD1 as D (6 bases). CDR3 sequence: CASSLGRTAVETQYF. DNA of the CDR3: TGTGCCAGCAGCTTAGGGCGGACAGCTGTGGAGACCCAGTACTTC. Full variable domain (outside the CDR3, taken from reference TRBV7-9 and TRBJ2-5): DTGVSQNPRHKITKRGQNVTFRCDPISEHNRLYWYRQTLGQGPEFLTYFQNEAQLEKSRLLSDRFSAERPKGSFSTLEIQRTEQGDSAMYLCASSLGRTAVETQYFGPGTRLLVL.